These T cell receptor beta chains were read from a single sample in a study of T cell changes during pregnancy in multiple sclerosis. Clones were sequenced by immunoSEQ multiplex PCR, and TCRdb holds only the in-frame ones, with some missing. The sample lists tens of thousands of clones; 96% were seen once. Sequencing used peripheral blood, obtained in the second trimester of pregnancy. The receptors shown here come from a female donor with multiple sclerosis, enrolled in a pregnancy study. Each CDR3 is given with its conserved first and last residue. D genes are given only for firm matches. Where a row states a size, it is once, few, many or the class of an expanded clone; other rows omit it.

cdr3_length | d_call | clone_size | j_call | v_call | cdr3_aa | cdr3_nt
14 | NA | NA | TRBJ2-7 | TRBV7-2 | CASSSARQSYEQYF | TGTGCCAGCAGCTCGGCTCGACAATCCTACGAGCAGTACTTC
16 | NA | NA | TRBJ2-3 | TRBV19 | CASSIGRTFEGDTQYF | TGTGCCAGTAGTATTGGGAGGACATTCGAGGGAGATACGCAGTATTTT
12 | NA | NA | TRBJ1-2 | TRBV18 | CASSPGDYGYTF | TGTGCCAGCTCACCAGGAGACTATGGCTACACCTTC
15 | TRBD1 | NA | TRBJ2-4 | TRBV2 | CASRGDRGRAYIQYF | TGTGCCAGCAGGGGGGACAGGGGGCGGGCCTACATTCAGTACTTC
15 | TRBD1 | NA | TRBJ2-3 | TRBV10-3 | CAISAGTGGTDTQYF | TGTGCCATCAGTGCCGGGACAGGGGGCACAGATACGCAGTATTTT
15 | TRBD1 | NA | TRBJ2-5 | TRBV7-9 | CASSHNRDSGQTQYF | TGTGCCAGCAGCCATAATAGGGACAGTGGACAGACCCAGTACTTC
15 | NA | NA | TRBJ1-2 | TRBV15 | CATSREAGAIHGYTF | TGTGCCACCAGCAGAGAAGCGGGGGCGATCCATGGCTACACCTTC
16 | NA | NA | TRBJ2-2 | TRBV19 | CASSIAGHYITGELFF | TGTGCCAGTAGTATAGCGGGACATTACATAACCGGGGAGCTGTTTTTT
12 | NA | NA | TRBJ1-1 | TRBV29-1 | CSVALDRAEAFF | TGCAGCGTTGCCCTGGACAGAGCTGAAGCTTTCTTT
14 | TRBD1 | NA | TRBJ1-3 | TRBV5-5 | CASSPDRGVNTIYF | TGTGCCAGCAGCCCGGACAGGGGTGTAAACACCATATATTTT
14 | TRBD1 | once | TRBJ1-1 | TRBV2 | CASSFDRANTEAFF | TGTGCCAGCAGCTTCGACAGGGCGAACACTGAAGCTTTCTTT
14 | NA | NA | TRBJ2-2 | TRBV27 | CASSLQDWPGELFF | TGTGCCAGCAGTTTACAGGACTGGCCCGGGGAGCTGTTTTTT
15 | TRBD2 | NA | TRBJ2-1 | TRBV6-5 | CASTRERGGKGEQFF | TGTGCCAGCACCCGGGAGCGGGGGGGAAAGGGTGAGCAGTTCTTC
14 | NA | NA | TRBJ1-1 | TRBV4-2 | CASSQESTGTEAFF | TGTGCCAGCAGCCAAGAATCCACAGGGACTGAAGCTTTCTTT
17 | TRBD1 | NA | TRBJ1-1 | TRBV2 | CASSEVSRGPLGTEAFF | TGTGCCAGCAGTGAAGTCTCCAGGGGGCCGTTGGGCACTGAAGCTTTCTTT
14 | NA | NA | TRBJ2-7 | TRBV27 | CASKEREYHYEQYF | TGTGCCAGCAAGGAGCGCGAGTACCACTACGAGCAGTACTTC
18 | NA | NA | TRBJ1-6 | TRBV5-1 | CASSFFRQDSSYNSPLHF | TGCGCCAGCAGCTTTTTCCGACAGGACAGCTCCTATAATTCACCCCTCCACTTT
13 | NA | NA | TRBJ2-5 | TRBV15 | CATRATGKETQYF | TGTGCCACCAGGGCAACGGGAAAGGAGACCCAGTACTTC
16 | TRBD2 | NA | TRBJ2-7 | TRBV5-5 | CASSLVLSGGTYEQYF | TGTGCCAGCAGCTTGGTTCTTAGCGGGGGGACCTACGAGCAGTACTTC
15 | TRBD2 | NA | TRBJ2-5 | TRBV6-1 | CASSERTSPSTTQYF | TGTGCCAGCAGTGAACGGACTAGCCCCTCCACGACCCAGTACTTC
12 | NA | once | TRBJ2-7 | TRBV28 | CASSLSGYEQYF | TGTGCCAGCAGTTTATCGGGCTACGAGCAGTACTTC
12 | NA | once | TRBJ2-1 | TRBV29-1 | CSVEQGLIEQFF | TGCAGCGTTGAACAGGGATTAATTGAGCAGTTCTTC
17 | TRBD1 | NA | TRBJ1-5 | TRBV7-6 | CASSLLDRGVGNQPQHF | TGTGCCAGCAGCTTACTGGACAGGGGGGTTGGCAATCAGCCCCAGCATTTT
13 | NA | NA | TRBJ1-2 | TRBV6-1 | CASNWGSGYGYTF | TGTGCCAGCAACTGGGGCTCTGGCTATGGCTACACCTTC
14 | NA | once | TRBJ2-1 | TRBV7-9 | CASSVVSGINEQFF | TGTGCCAGCAGCGTTGTGAGTGGTATCAATGAGCAGTTCTTC
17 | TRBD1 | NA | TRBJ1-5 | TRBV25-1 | CASSDETGGFSNQPQHF | TGTGCCAGCAGTGACGAGACAGGGGGCTTTAGCAATCAGCCCCAGCATTTT
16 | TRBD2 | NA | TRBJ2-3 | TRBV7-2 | CASSLKAGGPVDTQYF | TGTGCCAGCAGCTTAAAGGCGGGGGGGCCGGTTGATACGCAGTATTTT
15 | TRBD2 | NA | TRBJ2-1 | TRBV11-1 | CAGSRGTSGVDEQFF | TGTGCCGGATCCAGAGGGACTAGCGGAGTGGATGAGCAGTTCTTC
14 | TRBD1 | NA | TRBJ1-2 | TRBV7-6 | CASSSGQGVYGYTF | TGTGCCAGCAGCTCCGGACAGGGGGTCTATGGCTACACCTTC
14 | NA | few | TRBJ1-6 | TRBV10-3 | CAISPGDYNSPLHF | TGTGCCATCTCCCCCGGGGACTATAATTCACCCCTCCACTTT
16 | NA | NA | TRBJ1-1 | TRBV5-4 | CASSQDFSGGNTEAFF | TGTGCCAGCAGCCAAGATTTTTCGGGGGGGAACACTGAAGCTTTCTTT
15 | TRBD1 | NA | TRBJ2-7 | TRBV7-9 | CASSPRQGKTGEQYF | TGTGCCAGCAGCCCAAGACAGGGTAAAACGGGGGAGCAGTACTTC
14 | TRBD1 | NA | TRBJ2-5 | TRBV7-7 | CASSRQGTQETQYF | TGTGCCAGCAGTCGACAGGGGACCCAAGAGACCCAGTACTTC
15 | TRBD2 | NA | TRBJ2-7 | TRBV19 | CASSPALAGVYEQYF | TGTGCCAGTAGTCCCGCACTAGCGGGAGTATACGAGCAGTACTTC
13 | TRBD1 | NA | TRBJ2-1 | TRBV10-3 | CAILDRAYNEQFF | TGTGCCATCCTCGACAGGGCTTACAATGAGCAGTTCTTC
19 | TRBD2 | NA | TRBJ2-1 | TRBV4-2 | CASSQYINVLAGGYNEQFF | TGTGCCAGCAGCCAATATATTAACGTCCTAGCGGGGGGATACAATGAGCAGTTCTTC
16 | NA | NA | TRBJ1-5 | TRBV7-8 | CASSLGRGNSNQPQHF | TGTGCCAGCAGCTTAGGGCGAGGTAATAGCAATCAGCCCCAGCATTTT
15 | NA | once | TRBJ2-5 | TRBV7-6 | CASSLSGTYQETQYF | TGTGCCAGCAGCTTATCCGGGACATACCAAGAGACCCAGTACTTC
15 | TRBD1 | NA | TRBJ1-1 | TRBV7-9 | CASSLGTGSHTEAFF | TGTGCCAGCAGCCTTGGGACAGGGTCCCACACTGAAGCTTTCTTT
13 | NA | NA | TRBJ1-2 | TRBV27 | CASSLGPLYGYTF | TGTGCCAGCAGTTTAGGGCCTCTTTACGGCTACACCTTC
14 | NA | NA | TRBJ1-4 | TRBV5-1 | CASSLDRVNEKLFF | TGCGCCAGCAGCTTGGACAGGGTAAATGAAAAACTGTTTTTT
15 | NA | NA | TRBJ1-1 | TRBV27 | CASSWLGAVNTEAFF | TGTGCCAGCAGTTGGCTGGGGGCAGTGAACACTGAAGCTTTCTTT
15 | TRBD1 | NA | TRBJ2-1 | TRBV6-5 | CASSYTDRGRNEQFF | TGTGCCAGCAGTTACACCGACAGGGGGCGAAATGAGCAGTTCTTC
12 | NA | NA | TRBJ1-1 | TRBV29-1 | CSAPFTTAEAFF | TGCAGCGCCCCTTTTACAACAGCCGAAGCTTTCTTT
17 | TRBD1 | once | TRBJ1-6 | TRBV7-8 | CASSAPKGQGNNSPLHF | TGTGCCAGCAGCGCACCCAAGGGACAGGGGAACAATTCACCCCTCCACTTT
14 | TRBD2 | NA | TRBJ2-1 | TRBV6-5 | CASSSGTRSNEQFF | TGTGCCAGCAGTTCCGGGACTAGATCAAATGAGCAGTTCTTC
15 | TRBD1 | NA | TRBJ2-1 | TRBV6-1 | CASSGGTGDSNEQFF | TGTGCCAGCAGTGGTGGGACAGGGGATTCGAATGAGCAGTTCTTC
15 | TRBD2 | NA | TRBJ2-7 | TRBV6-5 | CASSYAAGGLYEQYF | TGTGCCAGCAGTTACGCCGCGGGAGGGCTTTACGAGCAGTACTTC
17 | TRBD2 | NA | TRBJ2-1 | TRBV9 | CASSVAAGGSSYNEQFF | TGTGCCAGCAGCGTAGCGGCGGGAGGGAGCTCCTACAATGAGCAGTTCTTC
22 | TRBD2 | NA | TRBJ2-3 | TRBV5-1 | CASSLEALAVQVPLRSADTQYF | TGCGCCAGCAGCTTGGAAGCACTAGCGGTCCAGGTTCCACTCCGCTCAGCAGATACGCAGTATTTT
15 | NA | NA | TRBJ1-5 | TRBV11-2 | CASSLDGAVNQPQHF | TGTGCCAGCAGCTTAGATGGGGCAGTTAATCAGCCCCAGCATTTT
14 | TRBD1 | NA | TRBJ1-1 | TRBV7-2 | CASSFRQGNTEAFF | TGTGCCAGCAGCTTTCGACAGGGGAACACTGAAGCTTTCTTT
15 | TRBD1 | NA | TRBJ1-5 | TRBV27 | CASRATGNSNQPQHF | TGTGCCAGCAGGGCGACAGGGAATAGCAATCAGCCCCAGCATTTT
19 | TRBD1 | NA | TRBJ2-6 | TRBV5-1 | CASSKNRDRGLEGANVLTF | TGCGCCAGCAGCAAAAACCGGGACAGGGGTCTGGAAGGGGCCAACGTCCTGACTTTC